The clone carrying this TCR beta chain was seen only a few times. The antigen is unknown. TCRdb called the 5' RACE reads again in MiXCR, with one record for every CDR3 protein. Seen here are some 450,000 distinct CDR3 sequences, 20% observed once, and the top ten hold 8.4%. This entry is derived from a study of T-cell memory formation after mild COVID-19. Regarding the study as a whole: A balance of CD4 and CD8 characterized clones contracting day 15 to 85, whereas later expanders leaned CD4+.

There are 13 residues in the CDR3. Trimming stripped 3 bases from V and 8 bases from J, with 13 bases between. V is TRBV12-3 or TRBV12-4 and J is TRBJ1-1; tentative D call: TRBD1 (6 bases). This sequence was found in an adult woman who had mild COVID-19 (a few samples of this study predate the infection). Cell type and time point are not known. The sample taken for sequencing was PBMCs or a T cell subset sorted from them (not recorded which). This CDR3 is CASSFSGGPEAFF. CDR3 nucleotide sequence: TGTGCCAGCAGTTTTTCGGGGGGCCCAGAAGCTTTCTTT.